The source of this TCR beta chain is a study of blood T cell repertoires in COVID-19. Study-level background: Samples taken during acute and convalescent COVID-19 were collected in the United States, Italy and Spain. PBMCs, B-cell-depleted T cells, or T cells provided the cDNA or gDNA that made up the material.

Germline CDR1 is MNHNS and CDR2 is SASEGT. This CDR3 contains 16 residues. J gave up 2 bases and V 2 bases, and 6 bases lay outside the gene matches. The authors' processing: It was from reference gene primer amplification that nucleated cell counts were estimated. Clones were sequenced by immunoSEQ multiplex PCR, and TCRdb holds only the in-frame ones, with some missing. The V and J calls and the clone size are those of that table, but D and trimming were determined from the DNA. The sample shows approximately 29,000 clones, roughly 80% of them seen only once. This clonotype originated in an older woman with acute or convalescent COVID-19. Specimen: peripheral blood. This chain links TRBV6-1 with TRBJ1-5; TRBD1 matches 7 bases. The chain's CDR3 is CASSERNRGGNQPQHF. CDR3 bases: TGTGCCAGCAGTGAAAGAAACAGGGGAGGCAATCAGCCCCAGCATTTT.